This T cell receptor (beta chain) was recorded in a study of shared clonotypes between healthy human individuals. This clone is a singleton in its sample. Libraries were prepared by immunoSEQ multiplex PCR; TCRdb keeps only in-frame clonotypes and omits some of them. The table lists about 820,000 clones, 92% of them singletons. CD8 cells regarded as naive lacked CD45RO, were positively chosen for CCR7, and omitted terminally differentiated effector memory CD45RA+ cells. Trimming at V came to 5 bases and at J to 6 bases, leaving 10 bases not matched to a gene. The CDR3 sequence is 15 residues long. Germline CDR1 reads SGHRS; CDR2 reads YFSETQ.

Sample: naive CD8+ T cells sorted from blood. This chain connects TRBV5-1 to TRBJ2-1, with 8 bases that match TRBD1. The TCR comes from a young man in good health. As DNA, the CDR3 is TGCGCCAGCAGTGCAACAGGGGGGTACGGCAATGAGCAGTTCTTC. Translation: CASSATGGYGNEQFF.